A selection of T cell receptor beta chains follows, all from one sample in a study of blood T cell repertoires in COVID-19. Generated by immunoSEQ multiplex PCR, the TCRdb table keeps only in-frame clones and is missing some. The table shows more than 150,000 clones, with around 81% occurring only once. Source material: peripheral blood. These TCRs come from a woman of 80 years or more with COVID-19, enrolled during active disease. Both conserved end residues are trimmed from each CDR3. Expanded clones are given a class, and other clones once, few, many or no size at all.

cdr3_aa j_call cdr3_length clone_size v_call
ASSFLSDGGNGYT TRBJ1-2 13 - TRBV27
ASSPTRGVPYNEQF TRBJ2-1 14 - TRBV7-6
ASSYGQSNQPQH TRBJ1-5 12 - TRBV6-2/TRBV6-3
ASSFPGQGFHEQY TRBJ2-7 13 - TRBV28
ASSPRQGRTGELF TRBJ2-2 13 - TRBV6-5
ASSLDRALNSPLH TRBJ1-6 13 - TRBV11-2
ASRGGFYGYT TRBJ1-2 10 - TRBV13
ASRGDKPEAF TRBJ1-1 10 few TRBV19
ASSIVSGQGANTGELF TRBJ2-2 16 - TRBV19
ASSKRNLFGQDTQY TRBJ2-3 14 - TRBV9
ASSLTDQGWEY TRBJ2-7 11 - TRBV5-5
ASSLFVLGTEYYGYT TRBJ1-2 15 - TRBV28